This T cell receptor (beta chain) was identified during a study of blood T cell repertoires in COVID-19. On the study more broadly: Whether acute or convalescent, the COVID-19 samples came from the United States, Italy and Spain.

TCRdb keeps only in-frame clones here, not all; method: immunoSEQ multiplex PCR. The table includes under 500,000 clones, approximately 90% detected once. V lost 0 bases and J 0 bases, leaving 10 bases between the germline ends. Germline V gene lookup returns CDR1 SGHDT and CDR2 YYEEEE. This CDR3 contains 16 residues. The specimen was PBMCs or T cells enriched from blood (not recorded which). The chain carries TRBV5-6 and TRBJ2-1; D gene ambiguous. This receptor was obtained from a woman younger than 30 with acute COVID-19. CDR3: CASSLGSLFSYNEQFF. DNA of the CDR3: TGTGCCAGCAGCTTGGGTAGCCTTTTCTCCTACAATGAGCAGTTCTTC.